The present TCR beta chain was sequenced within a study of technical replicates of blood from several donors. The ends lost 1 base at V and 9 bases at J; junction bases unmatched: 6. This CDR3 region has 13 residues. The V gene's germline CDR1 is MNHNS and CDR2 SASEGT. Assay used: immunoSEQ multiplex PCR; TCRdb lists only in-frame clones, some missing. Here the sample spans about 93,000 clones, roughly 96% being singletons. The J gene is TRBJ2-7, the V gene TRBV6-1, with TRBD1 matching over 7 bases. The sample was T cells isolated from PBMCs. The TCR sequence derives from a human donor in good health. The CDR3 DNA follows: TGTGCCAGCAGTGAAGAGTTATGGACAGGGCAGTACTTC. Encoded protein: CASSEELWTGQYF.